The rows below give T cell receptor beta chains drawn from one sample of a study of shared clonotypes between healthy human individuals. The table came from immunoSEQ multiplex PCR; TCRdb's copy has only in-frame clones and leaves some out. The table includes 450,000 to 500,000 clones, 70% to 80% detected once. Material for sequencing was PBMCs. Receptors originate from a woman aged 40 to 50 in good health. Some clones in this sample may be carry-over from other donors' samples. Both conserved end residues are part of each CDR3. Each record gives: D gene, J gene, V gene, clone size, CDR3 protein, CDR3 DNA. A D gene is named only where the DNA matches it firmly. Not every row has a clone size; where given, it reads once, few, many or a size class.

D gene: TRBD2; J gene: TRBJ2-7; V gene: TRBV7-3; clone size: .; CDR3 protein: CASSPRGGGRTYEQYF; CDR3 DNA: TGTGCCAGCAGCCCCCGGGGGGGCGGGAGGACCTACGAGCAGTACTTC
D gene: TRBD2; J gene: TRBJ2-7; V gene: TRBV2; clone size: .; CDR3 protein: CASSEVSLAGTEQYF; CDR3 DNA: TGTGCCAGCAGTGAAGTAAGTCTAGCGGGAACCGAGCAGTACTTC
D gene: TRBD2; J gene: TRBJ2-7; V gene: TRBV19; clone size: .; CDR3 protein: CASMSLHSGTAEQYF; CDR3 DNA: TGTGCCAGCATGTCCCTCCATAGCGGGACGGCCGAGCAGTACTTC
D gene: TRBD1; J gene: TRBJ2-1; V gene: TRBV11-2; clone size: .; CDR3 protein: CASSSGQGGMNEQFF; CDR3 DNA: TGTGCCAGCAGCTCCGGACAGGGGGGTATGAATGAGCAGTTCTTC
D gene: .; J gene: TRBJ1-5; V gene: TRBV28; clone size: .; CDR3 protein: CASSLRGGGWMSNQPQHF; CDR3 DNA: TGTGCCAGCAGTTTAAGGGGAGGGGGTTGGATGAGCAATCAGCCCCAGCATTTT
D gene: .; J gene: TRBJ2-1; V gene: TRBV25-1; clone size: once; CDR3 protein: CAVQGIGYSEQFF; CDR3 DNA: TGTGCCGTTCAGGGTATTGGATACAGTGAGCAGTTCTTC
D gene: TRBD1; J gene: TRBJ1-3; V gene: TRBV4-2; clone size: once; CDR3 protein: CASSPRQGGRNTIYF; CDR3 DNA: TGTGCCAGCAGCCCAAGACAGGGAGGTCGAAACACCATATATTTT
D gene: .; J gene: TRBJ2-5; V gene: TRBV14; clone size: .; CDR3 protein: CASSRGETQYF; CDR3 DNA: TGTGCCAGCAGCCGAGGGGAGACCCAGTACTTC
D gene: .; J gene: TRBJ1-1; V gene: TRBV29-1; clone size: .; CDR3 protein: CSVGEGGRRTEAFF; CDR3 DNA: TGCAGCGTTGGGGAGGGAGGGAGAAGAACTGAAGCTTTCTTT
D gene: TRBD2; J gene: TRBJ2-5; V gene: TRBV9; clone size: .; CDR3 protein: CASSVTALAGGETQYF; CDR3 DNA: TGTGCCAGCAGCGTAACGGCTCTAGCGGGCGGTGAGACCCAGTACTTC
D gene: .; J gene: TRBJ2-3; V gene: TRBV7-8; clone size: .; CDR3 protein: CASSPRGGQATDTQYF; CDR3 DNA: TGTGCCAGCAGCCCCAGGGGAGGACAGGCAACAGATACGCAGTATTTT
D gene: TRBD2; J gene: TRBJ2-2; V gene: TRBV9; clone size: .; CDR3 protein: CASSVTRGLADTGELFF; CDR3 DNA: TGTGCCAGCAGCGTAACACGGGGACTAGCGGACACCGGGGAGCTGTTTTTT
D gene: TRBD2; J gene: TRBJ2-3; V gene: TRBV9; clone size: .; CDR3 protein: CASSVSSGSADTQYF; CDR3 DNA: TGTGCCAGCAGCGTATCTAGCGGGAGCGCAGATACGCAGTATTTT
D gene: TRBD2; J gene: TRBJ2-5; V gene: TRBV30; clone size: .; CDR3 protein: CAWSVRGTGRIQETQYF; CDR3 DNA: TGTGCCTGGAGTGTAAGGGGCACCGGGAGGATACAAGAGACCCAGTACTTC
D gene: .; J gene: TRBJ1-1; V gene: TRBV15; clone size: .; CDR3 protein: CATSILGGNTEAFF; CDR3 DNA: TGTGCCACCAGCATTCTAGGGGGGAACACTGAAGCTTTCTTT
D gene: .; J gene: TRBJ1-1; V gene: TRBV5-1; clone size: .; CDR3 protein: CASSLGGGNTEAFF; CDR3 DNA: TGCGCCAGCAGCTTGGGGGGCGGGAACACTGAAGCTTTCTTT
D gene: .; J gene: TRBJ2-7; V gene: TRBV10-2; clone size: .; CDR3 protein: CASSLRLVSSYEQYF; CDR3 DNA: TGCGCCAGCAGTCTTCGACTAGTGAGCTCCTACGAGCAGTACTTC
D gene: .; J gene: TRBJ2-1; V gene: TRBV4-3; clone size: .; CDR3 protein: CASSQGGTVNEQFF; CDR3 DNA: TGCGCCAGCAGCCAAGGGGGGACCGTCAATGAGCAGTTCTTC
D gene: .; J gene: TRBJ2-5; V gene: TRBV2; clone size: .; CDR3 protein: CASRTQDLYQETQYF; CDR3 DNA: TGTGCCAGCAGGACCCAGGACTTGTACCAAGAGACCCAGTACTTC
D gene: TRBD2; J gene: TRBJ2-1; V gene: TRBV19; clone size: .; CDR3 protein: CASSTRLAGDMVNEQFF; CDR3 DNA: TGTGCCAGTAGTACCCGACTAGCGGGAGATATGGTGAATGAGCAGTTCTTC
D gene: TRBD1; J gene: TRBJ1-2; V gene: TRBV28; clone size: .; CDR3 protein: CASSSTGGLIYGYTF; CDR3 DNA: TGTGCCAGCAGTTCGACAGGGGGACTAATATATGGCTACACCTTC
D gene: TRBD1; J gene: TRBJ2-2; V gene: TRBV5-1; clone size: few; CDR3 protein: CASSPWGTGNTGELFF; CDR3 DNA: TGCGCCAGCTCCCCCTGGGGGACAGGAAACACCGGGGAGCTGTTTTTT
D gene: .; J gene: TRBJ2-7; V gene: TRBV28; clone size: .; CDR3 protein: CASSPSGTYEQYF; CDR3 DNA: TGTGCCAGCAGTCCGTCGGGTACCTACGAGCAGTACTTC
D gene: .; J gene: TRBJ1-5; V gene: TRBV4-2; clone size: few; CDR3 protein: CASSQDNDPGYPNQPQHF; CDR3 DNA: TGTGCCAGCAGCCAAGATAACGACCCGGGGTATCCGAATCAGCCCCAGCATTTT
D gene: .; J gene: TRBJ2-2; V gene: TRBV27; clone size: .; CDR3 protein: CASGASDYWDTGELFF; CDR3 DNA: TGTGCCAGCGGCGCTAGCGATTATTGGGACACCGGGGAGCTGTTTTTT
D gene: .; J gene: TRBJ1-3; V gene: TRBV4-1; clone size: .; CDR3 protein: CASSQENTRGNTIYF; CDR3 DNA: TGCGCCAGCAGCCAGGAGAATACAAGGGGCAACACCATATATTTT
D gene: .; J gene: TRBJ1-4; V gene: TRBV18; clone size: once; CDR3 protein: CASSPERSFTEKLFF; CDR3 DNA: TGTGCCAGCTCACCGGAGCGGTCATTCACTGAAAAACTGTTTTTT
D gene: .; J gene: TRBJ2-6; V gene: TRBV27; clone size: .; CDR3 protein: CASRPHEVWANVLTF; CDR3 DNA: TGTGCCAGCAGGCCCCATGAGGTGTGGGCCAACGTCCTGACTTTC
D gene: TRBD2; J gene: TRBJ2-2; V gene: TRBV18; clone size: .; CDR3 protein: CASSLLATSGPNTGELFF; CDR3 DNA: TGTGCCAGCTCACTCCTTGCGACTAGCGGCCCGAACACCGGGGAGCTGTTTTTT
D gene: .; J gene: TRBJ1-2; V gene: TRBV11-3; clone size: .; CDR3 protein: CASSSSRGSNYGYTF; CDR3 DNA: TGTGCCAGCAGCTCTTCACGGGGTTCCAACTATGGCTACACCTTC
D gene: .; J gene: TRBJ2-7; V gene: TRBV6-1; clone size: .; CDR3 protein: CASSGPRGLTSYEQYF; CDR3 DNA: TGTGCCAGCAGTGGACCCAGAGGGCTAACCTCCTACGAGCAGTACTTC
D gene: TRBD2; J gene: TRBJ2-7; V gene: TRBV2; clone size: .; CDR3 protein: CASSGGLVGEQYF; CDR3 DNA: TGTGCCAGCAGTGGAGGACTAGTGGGCGAGCAGTACTTC